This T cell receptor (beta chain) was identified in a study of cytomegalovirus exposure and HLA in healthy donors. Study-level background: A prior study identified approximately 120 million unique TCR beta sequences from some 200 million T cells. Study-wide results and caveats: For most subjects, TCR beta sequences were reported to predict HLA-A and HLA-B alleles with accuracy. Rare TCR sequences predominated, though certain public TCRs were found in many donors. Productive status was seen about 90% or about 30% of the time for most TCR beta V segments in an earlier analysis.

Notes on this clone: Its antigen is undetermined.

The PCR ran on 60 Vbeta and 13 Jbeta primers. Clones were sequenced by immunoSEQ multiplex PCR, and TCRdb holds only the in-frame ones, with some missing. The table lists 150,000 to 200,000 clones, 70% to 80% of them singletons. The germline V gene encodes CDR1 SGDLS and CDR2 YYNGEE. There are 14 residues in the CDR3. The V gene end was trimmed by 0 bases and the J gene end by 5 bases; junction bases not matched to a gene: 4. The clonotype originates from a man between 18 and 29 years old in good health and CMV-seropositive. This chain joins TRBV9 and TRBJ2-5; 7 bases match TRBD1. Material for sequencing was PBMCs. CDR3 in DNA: TGTGCCAGCAGCGTAGCTCCAGGGGGTGAGACCCAGTACTTC. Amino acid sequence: CASSVAPGGETQYF.